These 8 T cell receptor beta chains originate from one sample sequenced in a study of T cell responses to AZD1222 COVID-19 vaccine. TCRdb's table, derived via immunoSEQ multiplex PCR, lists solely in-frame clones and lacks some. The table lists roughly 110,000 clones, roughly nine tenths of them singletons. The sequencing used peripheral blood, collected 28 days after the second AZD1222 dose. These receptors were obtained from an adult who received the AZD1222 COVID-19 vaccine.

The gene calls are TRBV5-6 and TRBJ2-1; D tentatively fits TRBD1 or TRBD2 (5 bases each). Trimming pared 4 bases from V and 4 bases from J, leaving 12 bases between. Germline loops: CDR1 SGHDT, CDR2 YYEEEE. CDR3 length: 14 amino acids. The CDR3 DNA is TGTGCCAGCAGCCCTACGGGGCAGTACAATGAGCAGTTCTTC. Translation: CASSPTGQYNEQFF.

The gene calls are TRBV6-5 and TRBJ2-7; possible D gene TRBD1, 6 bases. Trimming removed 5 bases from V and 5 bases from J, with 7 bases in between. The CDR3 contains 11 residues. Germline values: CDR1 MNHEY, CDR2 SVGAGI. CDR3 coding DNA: TGTGCCAGCAGTCACAGGGACGAGCAGTACTTC. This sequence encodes CASSHRDEQYF.

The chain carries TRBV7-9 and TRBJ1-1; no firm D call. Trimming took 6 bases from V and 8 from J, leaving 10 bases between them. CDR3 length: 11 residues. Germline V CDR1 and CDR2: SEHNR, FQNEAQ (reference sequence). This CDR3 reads CASSAGGEAFF. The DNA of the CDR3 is TGTGCCAGCAGTGCAGGCGGGGAAGCTTTCTTT.

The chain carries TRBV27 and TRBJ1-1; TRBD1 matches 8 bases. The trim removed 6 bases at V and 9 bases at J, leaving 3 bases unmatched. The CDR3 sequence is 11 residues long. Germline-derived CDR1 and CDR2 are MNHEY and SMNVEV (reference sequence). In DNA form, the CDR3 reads TGTGCCAGCAGCCAGGGGGCGAAAGCTTTCTTT. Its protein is CASSQGAKAFF.

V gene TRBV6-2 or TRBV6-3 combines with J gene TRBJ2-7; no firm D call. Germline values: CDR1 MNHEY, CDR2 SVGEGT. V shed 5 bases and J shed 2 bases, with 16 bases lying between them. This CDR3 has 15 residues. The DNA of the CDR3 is TGTGCCAGCAGTCAAGACCCGGACGGAACCTACGAGCAGTACTTC. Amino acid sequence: CASSQDPDGTYEQYF.

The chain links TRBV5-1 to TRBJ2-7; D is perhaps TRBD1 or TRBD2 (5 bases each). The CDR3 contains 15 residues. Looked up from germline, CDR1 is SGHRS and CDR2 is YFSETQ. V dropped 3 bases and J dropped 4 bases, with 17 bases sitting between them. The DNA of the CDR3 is TGCGCCAGCAGCTCCCCCGGGACCCTAGCTTACGAGCAGTACTTC. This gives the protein CASSSPGTLAYEQYF.

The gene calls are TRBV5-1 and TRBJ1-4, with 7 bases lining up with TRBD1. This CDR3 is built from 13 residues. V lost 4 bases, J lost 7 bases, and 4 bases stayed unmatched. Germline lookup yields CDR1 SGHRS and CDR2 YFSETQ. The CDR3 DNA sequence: TGCGCCAGCAGCCCGAGACAGGGTGAAAAACTGTTTTTT. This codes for CASSPRQGEKLFF.

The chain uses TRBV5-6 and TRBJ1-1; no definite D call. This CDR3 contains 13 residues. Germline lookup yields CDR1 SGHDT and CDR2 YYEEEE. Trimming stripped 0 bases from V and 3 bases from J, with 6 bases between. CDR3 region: CASSLVLDTEAFF. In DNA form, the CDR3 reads TGTGCCAGCAGCTTGGTTCTAGACACTGAAGCTTTCTTT.